Below are 4 T cell receptor beta chains sequenced from a single sample in a study of blood T cell repertoires in COVID-19. The repertoire was sequenced with immunoSEQ multiplex PCR; TCRdb's copy has only in-frame clones and lacks some. There are roughly 150,000 clones in the sample; approximately 80% occur only once, and approximately 1.8% lies in the top ten. The sequenced material came from PBMCs or T cells enriched from blood (not recorded which). All receptors derive from a young woman who had been exposed to COVID-19.

This clone is a singleton in its sample. The V gene is TRBV2, the J gene TRBJ1-2; 7 nucleotides line up with TRBD1. Germline lookup yields CDR1 SNHLY and CDR2 FYNNEI. The CDR3 consists of 12 residues. V was pared by 8 bases and J by 4 bases, with 4 bases of the junction left unmatched. The CDR3 sequence is CASQDRSYGYTF. The CDR3 DNA follows: TGTGCCAGCCAGGACAGGAGCTATGGCTACACCTTC.

The chain combines TRBV5-1 with TRBJ1-5; no clear D. This CDR3 has 15 amino acids. V was pared by 1 base and J by 0 bases, with 8 bases between. CDR1 SGHRS and CDR2 YFSETQ come from the germline V gene. In nucleotides, the CDR3 is TGCGCCAGCAGCTTGTCGGGAGATAGCAATCAGCCCCAGCATTTT. Protein product: CASSLSGDSNQPQHF.

The chain is built from TRBV14 and TRBJ2-7; D is undetermined. Germline V gene sequence: CDR1 SGHDN, CDR2 FVKESK. V was shortened by 5 bases and J by 5 bases, with 10 bases between the two germline ends. The CDR3 totals 12 residues. The CDR3 protein is CASSFEKNEQYF. The CDR3 DNA follows: TGTGCCAGCAGCTTTGAGAAGAACGAGCAGTACTTC.

The CDR3 region has the DNA TGTGCCAGCAGCCGAAGCAAGTCTGGAGGAAATCAGCCCCAGCATTTT. Translating it yields CASSRSKSGGNQPQHF. The genes are TRBV3-1 (or the pseudogene TRBV3-2) and TRBJ1-5, with no clear D. The CDR3 is made up of 16 amino acids. Germline CDR1 is LGHDT and CDR2 is YNNKEL (reference sequence). Trimming cost V 4 bases and J 4 bases, with 17 bases left between them.